This T cell receptor beta chain stems from a study of blood T cell repertoires in COVID-19. Overall study: COVID-19 samples collected from the United States, Italy and Spain covered acute and convalescent phases.

In the authors' methods: It was from reference gene primer amplification that nucleated cell counts were estimated. Measured with immunoSEQ multiplex PCR; TCRdb has only the in-frame clones, and not every one. Clone size and V and J calls were adopted from that table, with D and trimming inferred from the DNA. The sample gives 180,000 or so clones, about nine tenths of which show up once; 2.5% to 4% is in the top ten. The TCR comes from a man aged 65 to 79 with acute or convalescent COVID-19. Material for sequencing was peripheral blood.

The CDR3 protein is CASSLQGTETQYF. CDR3 nucleotides: TGTGCCAGTTCCTTACAGGGAACAGAGACCCAGTACTTC. The rearrangement uses TRBV19 and TRBJ2-5, with TRBD1 as a possible D gene (6 bases). CDR3 size: 13 residues. Germline V gene sequence: CDR1 LNHDA, CDR2 SQIVND (reference sequence). V was shortened by 8 bases and J by 4 bases, with 14 bases between the two germline ends.